What follows are 32 T cell receptor beta chains derived from one specimen sequenced in a study of T cells in Graves' hyperthyroidism and ophthalmopathy. Authors of the study amplified TCR beta CDR3 regions from RNA transcripts. The TCR CDR3 was amplified in a first-round RT-PCR using the HTBI primer set. In TCRdb, the multiplex PCR reads were re-called with MiXCR into one record per CDR3 protein. This table has about 640,000 distinct CDR3 sequences, less than 25% appearing once. Sequenced: blood. These receptors all stem from a man aged 25 to 45 with Graves' ophthalmopathy.

This sequence joins TRBV20-1 and TRBJ2-7; 10 nucleotides align to TRBD1. Germline loops: CDR1 DFQATT, CDR2 SNEGSKA (reference sequence). The CDR3 extends over 17 amino acids. The junction had 17 bases not matched to a gene; V was cut back by 6 bases and J by 3 bases. CDR3 region: CSAASSPGTGVIYEQYF. CDR3 sequence (DNA): TGCAGTGCCGCTTCTTCGCCCGGGACAGGGGTAATCTACGAGCAGTACTTC.

This chain connects TRBV19 to TRBJ1-2; D might be TRBD1 (5 bases). This CDR3 has 15 residues. V gave up 7 bases and J gave up 4 bases, with 19 bases separating them. Germline-derived CDR1 and CDR2 are LNHDA and SQIVND (reference sequence). The CDR3 DNA is TGTGCCAGTACCTCCCTTGGGACCGCTGGCTATGGCTACACCTTC. Translating gives CASTSLGTAGYGYTF.

This clonotype came up many times. This sequence joins TRBV5-1 and TRBJ2-4; the D call may be TRBD1 or TRBD2 (6 bases each). Looked up from germline, CDR1 is SGHRS and CDR2 is YFSETQ. V was pared by 2 bases and J by 2 bases, with 14 bases between. There are 16 residues in the CDR3. The CDR3 DNA sequence: TGCGCCAGCAGCTTTGGGGGGCTACACACCAAAAACATTCAGTACTTC. This translates into CASSFGGLHTKNIQYF.

In this sample, this clonotype turned up many times. The chain links TRBV28 to TRBJ1-2; TRBD1 matches at 9 bases. J gave up 8 bases and V 8 bases, and 6 bases lay outside the gene matches. This CDR3 is 12 amino acids long. The germline gives CDR1 MDHEN, CDR2 SYDVKM. The CDR3 loop is CASAGTGKGYTF. In DNA, the CDR3 is TGTGCCAGCGCCGGGACAGGGAAAGGCTACACCTTC.

This chain joins TRBV29-1 and TRBJ2-1; 14 bases match TRBD2. Germline assignment: CDR1 SQVTM and CDR2 ANQGSEA. The CDR3 contains 14 residues. Unmatched junction bases numbered 3, after V lost 5 bases and J lost 6 bases. The CDR3 DNA follows: TGCAGCGTTCCCGGACTAGCGGGAGGCAATGAGCAGTTCTTC. Amino acid sequence: CSVPGLAGGNEQFF.

The sample holds a few counts of this clonotype. CDR3 loop: CASSLVISNQPQHF. In DNA form, the CDR3 reads TGTGCCAGCAGCTTAGTTATCAGCAATCAGCCCCAGCATTTT. V usage is TRBV7-8 and J usage is TRBJ1-5; D gene ambiguous. Germline CDR1 and CDR2: SGHVS and FQNEAQ. Trimming removed 1 base at V and 1 base at J, with 5 bases between. The CDR3 consists of 14 residues.

The table lists this clonotype with a few counts. Written as DNA, the CDR3 is TGTGCCAGCACCGAGGGAGCGCAAGAGACCCAGTACTTC. Translated, it gives CASTEGAQETQYF. This chain links TRBV7-9 with TRBJ2-5; possibly TRBD2 for D (5 bases). The V gene lost 7 bases and the J gene lost 2 bases, with 11 bases spanning the gap. CDR3 size: 13 residues. Germline V lookup: CDR1 SEHNR, CDR2 FQNEAQ (reference sequence).

This clonotype occurred many times. This chain joins TRBV28 and TRBJ2-1; D is unclear. CDR3 length equals 14 residues. Germline lookup yields CDR1 MDHEN and CDR2 SYDVKM. V was shortened by 6 bases and J by 8 bases, with 17 bases between the two germline ends. The CDR3 nucleotides are TGTGCCAGCAGAGGGATTGGGTCTACCTATGAGCAGTTCTTC. This sequence encodes CASRGIGSTYEQFF.

The chain couples TRBV27 to TRBJ2-7; 11 bases agree with TRBD2. This CDR3 is 15 amino acids long. Germline CDR1 is MNHEY and CDR2 is SMNVEV (reference sequence). Losses at the gene ends were 5 bases for V and 6 bases for J; bases not matched to a gene: 9. The CDR3 spells CASSPILAGVVEQYF. For the CDR3, the DNA is TGTGCCAGCAGTCCTATACTAGCGGGAGTCGTCGAGCAGTACTTC.

This chain joins TRBV25-1 and TRBJ2-1, with TRBD1 matching over 8 bases. There are 18 residues in the CDR3. V trimming: 5 bases; J trimming: 6 bases; junction bases outside the gene matches: 18. Germline lookup yields CDR1 MGHDK and CDR2 SYGVNS. The CDR3 coding sequence is TGTGCCAGCAGTATCGTAGCCCGACAGGGGTCGATTATCAATGAGCAGTTCTTC. This codes for CASSIVARQGSIINEQFF.

This clonotype was found a few times. This chain joins TRBV5-1 and TRBJ2-2, with a possible D match to TRBD2 (5 bases). The ends were cut back, 4 bases at V and 2 bases at J, with 18 bases in the middle. The germline V gene encodes CDR1 SGHRS and CDR2 YFSETQ. This CDR3 is built from 17 residues. CDR3 protein: CASSPVGLRGNTGELFF. In DNA form, the CDR3 reads TGCGCCAGCAGCCCGGTAGGCCTTCGGGGAAACACCGGGGAGCTGTTTTTT.

This chain joins TRBV4-1 and TRBJ2-7; 8 positions agree with TRBD1. CDR3 length: 15 residues. Unmatched junction bases numbered 8, after V lost 2 bases and J lost 5 bases. From germline, CDR1 is MGHRA and CDR2 YSYEKL. This chain's CDR3 is CASSQPDRGVDEQYF. The CDR3 DNA sequence: TGCGCCAGCAGCCAACCTGACAGGGGAGTCGACGAGCAGTACTTC.

This clonotype appeared many times. V usage is TRBV18 and J usage is TRBJ2-1; D perhaps matches TRBD2 (5 bases). Germline values: CDR1 KGHSH, CDR2 LQKENI. Trimming took off 1 base at V and 7 bases at J, with 8 bases between the two ends. The CDR3 loop spans 13 amino acids. The CDR3 sequence is CASSPLGANEQFF. CDR3 coding DNA: TGTGCCAGCTCACCACTGGGAGCGAATGAGCAGTTCTTC.

V is TRBV7-8 and J is TRBJ2-1; TRBD2 matches at 9 bases. This CDR3 contains 21 residues. V lost 3 bases and J lost 3; bases outside the gene matches: 21. Germline V lookup: CDR1 SGHVS, CDR2 FQNEAQ. CDR3 DNA: TGTGCCAGCAGCTTTAGACCCTCAACCCCCTTAGCGGGAGAGTTCTACAATGAGCAGTTCTTC. This codes for CASSFRPSTPLAGEFYNEQFF.

The rearrangement uses TRBV4-3 and TRBJ2-2; D remains unclear. Germline CDR1 LGHNA, CDR2 YSLEER. There are 15 residues in the CDR3. V was cut by 1 base and J by 6 bases, with 12 bases left in between. The DNA for the CDR3 is TGCGCCAGCAGCCAAGCAACTTCTTCCGCCGGGGAGCTGTTTTTT. This translates into CASSQATSSAGELFF.

The sample holds many counts of this clonotype. The chain uses TRBV28 and TRBJ2-1; TRBD1 agrees at 11 bases. Looked up from germline, CDR1 is MDHEN and CDR2 is SYDVKM. The CDR3 consists of 15 residues. Germline trimming cut 6 bases from V and 2 bases from J; bases unmatched to any gene: 3. The CDR3, as DNA: TGTGCCAGCAGACCGGGACAGGGGGCCTACAATGAGCAGTTCTTC. It codes for CASRPGQGAYNEQFF.

In its sample, this clonotype was seen many times. The chain is built from TRBV7-3 and TRBJ1-1; D unresolved. The CDR3 is 13 amino acids. Germline CDR1 SGHTA, CDR2 FQGTGA. The V end lost 1 base, the J end lost 5 bases, and 8 bases lay between the germline ends. CDR3 bases: TGTGCCAGCAGCTTAAACCCCCTTACTGAAGCTTTCTTT. It yields the protein CASSLNPLTEAFF.

In the case of this clonotype: At one boundary the junction diverges from the germline segment, which might be a read error. V usage is TRBV7-9 and J usage is TRBJ2-1; the D is unclear. Germline V gene data show CDR1 as SEHNR and CDR2 as FQNEAQ (reference sequence). This CDR3 is built from 15 residues. In DNA form, the CDR3 reads TGTGCCAGCAGCTTAGGGAGTAGCTCCTACAATGGGCAGTTCTTC. Its translation: CASSLGSSSYNGQFF.

V is TRBV20-1 and J is TRBJ1-5; D perhaps matches TRBD1 (5 bases). The CDR3 is 16 residues long. The ends were cut back, 1 base at V and 4 bases at J, with 17 bases in the middle. Germline V gives CDR1 DFQATT, CDR2 SNEGSKA (reference sequence). CDR3 in DNA: TGCAGTGCTAGAGTGCCATGGAGGGAGGGGAATCAGCCCCAGCATTTT. It yields the protein CSARVPWREGNQPQHF.

This clonotype has a count of ten or more. A much larger clone lies a single base off, so this may be a read error. The chain links TRBV6-5 to TRBJ2-1; weak D call: TRBD2 (5 bases). Germline values: CDR1 MNHEY, CDR2 SVGAGI. This CDR3 has 16 amino acids. V was clipped by 0 bases and J by 0 bases, with 9 bases between them. CDR3 sequence: CASSYSRGSSYNEQFF. The DNA of the CDR3 is TGTGCCAGCAGTTACTCGAGAGGGAGCTCCTACAATGAGCAGTTCTTC.

Concerning this clonotype: A much bigger clone sits one base away, suggesting this may be a read error. The chain has TRBV28 and TRBJ1-1; 11 nucleotides agree with TRBD1. Per germline, CDR1 MDHEN and CDR2 SYDVKM. The CDR3 extends over 16 amino acids. The CDR3 spells CASSLRDRGRNTEASF. The CDR3 region has the DNA TGTGCCAGCAGTTTAAGGGACAGGGGGAGGAACACTGAAGCTTCCTTT.

This rearrangement joins TRBV10-2 to TRBJ2-7, with TRBD1 matching 7 bases. Germline trimming cut 7 bases from V and 2 bases from J; bases unmatched to any gene: 14. Germline V gene data show CDR1 as WSHSY and CDR2 as SAAADI. This CDR3 contains 16 residues. The CDR3 bases are TGCGCCAGCACCGGGACAGAAGCCTTTCCCGCCTACGAGCAGTACTTC. Amino acid sequence: CASTGTEAFPAYEQYF.

This chain connects TRBV20-1 to TRBJ2-1; tentative D call: TRBD2 (6 bases). The germline V gene has CDR1 DFQATT and CDR2 SNEGSKA (reference sequence). Trimming took off 5 bases at V and 5 bases at J, with 19 bases between the two ends. The length of the CDR3 is 15 residues. Here the CDR3 reads CSAPAPSSANNEQFF. The CDR3 coding sequence is TGCAGTGCTCCGGCCCCCTCTAGCGCCAACAATGAGCAGTTCTTC.

The chain recombines TRBV4-2 with TRBJ1-1; D uncertain. CDR3 size: 14 residues. Germline V lookup: CDR1 LGHNA, CDR2 YNFKEQ. The V and J ends lost 4 bases and 1 base respectively, with 10 bases between them. CDR3 amino acids: CASSLETKNTEAFF. The CDR3 DNA reads as TGTGCCAGCAGCCTCGAAACTAAGAACACTGAAGCTTTCTTT.

The chain recombines TRBV28 with TRBJ1-6, with D perhaps TRBD1 (5 bases). CDR1 is MDHEN, CDR2 SYDVKM, per germline. The CDR3 covers 12 residues. The V end lost 5 bases, the J end lost 10 bases, and 9 bases lay between the germline ends. CDR3 in DNA: TGTGCCAGCAGTGCAGGGAAATCACCCCTCCACTTT. Translation: CASSAGKSPLHF.

In this sample, this clonotype turned up a few times. V is TRBV11-2 and J is TRBJ2-1; possibly TRBD2 for D (5 bases). The CDR3 is 13 residues long. The V gene lost 5 bases and the J gene lost 4 bases, with 9 bases spanning the gap. Germline CDR1 and CDR2: SGHAT and FQNNGV. CDR3 protein: CASSHPGYNEQFF. Written as DNA, the CDR3 is TGTGCCAGCAGCCACCCGGGGTACAATGAGCAGTTCTTC.

This clonotype was observed a few times. This chain uses TRBV3-1 with TRBJ2-7; 7 bases align to TRBD1. J lost 2 bases, V lost 1 base, and 14 bases had no gene match. There are 18 residues in the CDR3. Germline-derived CDR1 and CDR2 are LGHDT and YNNKEL (reference sequence). In DNA form, the CDR3 reads TGTGCCAGCAGCCAAGCCCTCTACAGGGGCCCGAAAACCTACGAGCAGTACTTC. Translating gives CASSQALYRGPKTYEQYF.

V gene TRBV7-2 combines with J gene TRBJ1-6; D perhaps matches TRBD1 (6 bases). Germline CDR1 reads SGHTA; CDR2 reads FQGNSA. The CDR3 has 15 amino acids. The ends were cut back, 6 bases at V and 3 bases at J, with 12 bases in the middle. The CDR3 here is CASSQDRLYNSPLHF. CDR3 DNA sequence: TGTGCCAGCAGTCAGGACAGACTCTATAATTCACCCCTCCACTTT.

This clonotype was detected only a few times. This chain connects TRBV7-2 to TRBJ1-1, with a weak D call TRBD1 (5 bases). V gave up 5 bases and J gave up 5 bases, with 15 bases separating them. Germline CDR1 is SGHTA and CDR2 is FQGNSA. The CDR3 runs to 14 residues. The CDR3 DNA sequence: TGTGCCAGCAGCCCATATGGGGCAGGGACTGAAGCTTTCTTT. Translating gives CASSPYGAGTEAFF.

This clonotype has more than one count but fewer than ten. This chain connects TRBV10-3 to TRBJ2-2; no clear D gene. The V gene lost 3 bases and the J gene lost 10 bases, with 15 bases spanning the gap. Germline values: CDR1 ENHRY, CDR2 SYGVKD. This CDR3 region has 14 residues. The CDR3 spells CAISDPPKTEELFF. In DNA, the CDR3 is TGTGCCATCAGTGACCCCCCGAAGACTGAGGAGCTGTTTTTT.

V is TRBV12-3 or TRBV12-4 and J is TRBJ1-4; D gene uncertain. V lost 2 bases and J lost 10, with 8 bases in between. CDR3 size: 12 residues. This chain's CDR3 is CASSLFGVKLFF. Here the CDR3 DNA reads TGTGCCAGCAGTTTATTCGGTGTAAAACTGTTTTTT.

This chain links TRBV7-9 with TRBJ2-1, with 8 bases lining up with TRBD2. Trimming removed 3 bases from V and 0 bases from J; junction bases left unmatched: 7. CDR1 and CDR2 from the germline V gene are SEHNR and FQNEAQ (reference sequence). CDR3 size: 17 residues. CDR3 nucleotide sequence: TGTGCCAGCAGCTTTGTTGCGGGAGGCAGCTCCTACAATGAGCAGTTCTTC. Protein sequence: CASSFVAGGSSYNEQFF.